This TCR beta chain stems from a study of graft-versus-host responses after intestinal transplantation. On the study more broadly: Recipients received multivisceral, liver-intestinal, or isolated intestinal transplants. Anti-thymocyte globulin induction, then tacrolimus and steroids for two to four years, went to all recipients. Study-level points and caveats: Detection of GvH clones occurred in recipient marrow, and some had their first appearance in ileum or blood.

Comment on this clone: The antigen is unknown.

V lost 2 bases to trimming and J lost 3 bases, with 10 bases between them. In germline, CDR1 is LGHNA, CDR2 YNFKEQ. The CDR3 spans 15 residues. Here immunoSEQ multiplex PCR was the method, and the copy in TCRdb shows in-frame clones only, minus some. The sample has some 110,000 clones, 90% to 95% seen once. The chain combines TRBV4-2 with TRBJ2-2; no reliable D call. This receptor was identified in a human donor who was the organ donor for an intestinal transplant. This specimen consisted of unstimulated CD8+ T cells sorted from spleen or lymph node cells, obtained before transplant. CDR3 sequence reads: CASSQFKSDTGELFF. CDR3 sequence (DNA): TGTGCCAGCAGCCAATTTAAGAGCGACACCGGGGAGCTGTTTTTT.